This T cell receptor (beta chain) stems from a study of blood T cell repertoires in COVID-19 (TCRdb year 2020). Regarding the complete study: Samples covering the acute and convalescent phases of COVID-19 were provided by collaborators in the United States, Italy and Spain. A de-identified subject ID, COVID-19 status, age in years and sex were almost always included in the sample metadata. A freely available public database, intended as a resource for researchers studying the immune response to SARS-CoV-2, is where the repertoires were released. The prospective study material was composed of cDNA or gDNA derived from T cells, B-cell-depleted T cells, or PBMCs. The samples were drawn from the first 160 participants of the ongoing ImmuneRACE study and from some 1,300 subjects provided by 6 global collaborators. Where available, HLA class I and class II types were taken from metadata supplied by the sample provider and were not determined by assay-based typing. The dataset comprised deeply sampled blood TCRbeta repertoires from subjects exposed to, actively infected with, or recovered from COVID-19. The paper's findings and limits, for the study overall: Clinical and demographic metadata were provided uncurated, with the amount varying by source and participant.

There are 19 amino acids in the CDR3, from cysteine to phenylalanine inclusive. The read is trimmed to its CDR3 DNA, 57 bases read in frame from base 1. TCRbeta CDR3 regions were amplified from genomic DNA by means of the immunoSEQ Assay, a bias-controlled multiplex PCR. As for the authors' bioinformatics: Nucleated cell counts per sample were estimated from amplification of reference gene primers within the assay. Sequence reads were collapsed and filtered to measure the absolute abundance of every unique TCRbeta CDR3 rearrangement. For each sample, productive Simpson clonality was calculated by taking the square root of Simpson's diversity index across productive rearrangements. Imported from immuneACCESS, the table was reduced by TCRdb to in-frame sequences with V and J called. These copies leave out some clones; in studies compared against another copy, an unresolved V gene accounts for under half, and the cause of the remainder is not known. V and J calls and clone size are those listed in that table; D and trimming were worked out from the DNA. This sample holds about 88,000 clones; more than 75% were observed only once. The ten largest clones represent about 14% of the sample.

About this clone itself: No antigen is known for it. No base quality information exists; no much larger clone differs at one position.

Whole blood was collected in K2EDTA tubes by collaborating institutions according to the institutions' own protocols. For TCRbeta analysis, collaborators shipped samples in one of three forms: frozen whole blood, isolated PBMCs, or DNA extracted from either of those sample types. Material for sequencing was peripheral blood. This sequence was found in a woman aged 70-85 years with acute or convalescent COVID-19. The receptor chain draws on TRBV1 and TRBJ2-3; the DNA was not compared with TRBD2, the D call given in the table. TRBV1 represents a pseudogene. Here is the DNA: TGCACCAGCAGCCAAGAGACGGGAGACGGGAGGCTTTCCCCAGATACGCAGTATTTT. This gives the protein CTSSQETGDGRLSPDTQYF.